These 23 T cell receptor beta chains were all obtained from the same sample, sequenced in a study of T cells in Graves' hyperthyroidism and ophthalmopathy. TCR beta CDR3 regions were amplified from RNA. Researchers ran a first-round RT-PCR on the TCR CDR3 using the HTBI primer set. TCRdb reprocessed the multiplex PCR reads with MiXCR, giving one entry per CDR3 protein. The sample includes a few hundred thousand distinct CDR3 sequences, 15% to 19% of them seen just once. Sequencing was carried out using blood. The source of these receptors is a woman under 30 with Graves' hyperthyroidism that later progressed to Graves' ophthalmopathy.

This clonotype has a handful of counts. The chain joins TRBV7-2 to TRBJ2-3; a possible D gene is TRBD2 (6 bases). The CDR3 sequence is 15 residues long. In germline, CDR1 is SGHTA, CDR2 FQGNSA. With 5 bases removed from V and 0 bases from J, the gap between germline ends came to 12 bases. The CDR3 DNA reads TGTGCCAGCAGCCAAAATAGCGGAAGCACAGATACGCAGTATTTT. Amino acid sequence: CASSQNSGSTDTQYF.

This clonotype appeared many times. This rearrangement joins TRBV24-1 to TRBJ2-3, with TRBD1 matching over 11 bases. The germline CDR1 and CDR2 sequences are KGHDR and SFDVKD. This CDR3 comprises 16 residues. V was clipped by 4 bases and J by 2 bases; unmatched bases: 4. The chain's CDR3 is CATSDGQGAITDTQYF. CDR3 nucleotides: TGTGCCACCAGTGACGGACAGGGGGCGATCACAGATACGCAGTATTTT.

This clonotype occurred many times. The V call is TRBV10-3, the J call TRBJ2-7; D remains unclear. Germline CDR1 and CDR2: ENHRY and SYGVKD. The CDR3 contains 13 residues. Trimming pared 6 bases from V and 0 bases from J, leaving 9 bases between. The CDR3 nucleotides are TGTGCCATCAGGCAGGATAACTCCTACGAGCAGTACTTC. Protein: CAIRQDNSYEQYF.

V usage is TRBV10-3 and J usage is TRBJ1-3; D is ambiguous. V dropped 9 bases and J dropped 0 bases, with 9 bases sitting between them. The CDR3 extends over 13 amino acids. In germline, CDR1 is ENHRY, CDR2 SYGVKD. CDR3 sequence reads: CAITGGSGNTIYF. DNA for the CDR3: TGTGCCATAACGGGAGGCTCTGGAAACACCATATATTTT.

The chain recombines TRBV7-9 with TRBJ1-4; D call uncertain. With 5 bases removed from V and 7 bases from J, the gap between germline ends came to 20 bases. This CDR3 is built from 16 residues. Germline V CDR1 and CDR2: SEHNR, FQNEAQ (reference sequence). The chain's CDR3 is CASSLAKGGVGEKLFF. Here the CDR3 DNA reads TGTGCCAGCAGCCTGGCCAAGGGTGGAGTGGGTGAAAAACTGTTTTTT. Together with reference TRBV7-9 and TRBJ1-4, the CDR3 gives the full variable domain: DTGVSQNPRHKITKRGQNVTFRCDPISEHNRLYWYRQTLGQGPEFLTYFQNEAQLEKSRLLSDRFSAERPKGSFSTLEIQRTEQGDSAMYLCASSLAKGGVGEKLFFGSGTQLSVL.

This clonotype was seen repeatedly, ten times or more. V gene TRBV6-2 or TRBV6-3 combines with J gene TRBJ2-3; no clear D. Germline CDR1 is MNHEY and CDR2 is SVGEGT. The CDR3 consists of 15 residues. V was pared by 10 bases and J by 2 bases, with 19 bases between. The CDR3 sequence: CATVGVAFLTDTQYF. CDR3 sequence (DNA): TGTGCCACAGTTGGGGTGGCTTTCCTCACAGATACGCAGTATTTT.

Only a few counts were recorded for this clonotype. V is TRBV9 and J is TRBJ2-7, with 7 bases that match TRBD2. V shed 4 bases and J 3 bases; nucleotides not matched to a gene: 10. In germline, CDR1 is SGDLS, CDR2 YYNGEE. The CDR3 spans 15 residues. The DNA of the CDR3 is TGTGCCAGCAGCCCAGCCCCAATAGCGGGCTACGAGCAGTACTTC. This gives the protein CASSPAPIAGYEQYF.

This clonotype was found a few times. CDR3 nucleotide sequence: TGTGCCAGCAGTCCCCAGACTAGCGGGAGGGCCTGGGAGACCCAGTACTTC. Amino acids: CASSPQTSGRAWETQYF. The chain combines TRBV27 with TRBJ2-5; 14 nucleotides match TRBD2. CDR1 is MNHEY and CDR2 is SMNVEV in the germline V gene (reference sequence). The CDR3 covers 17 residues. The V gene end was trimmed by 5 bases and the J gene end by 5 bases; junction bases not matched to a gene: 10.

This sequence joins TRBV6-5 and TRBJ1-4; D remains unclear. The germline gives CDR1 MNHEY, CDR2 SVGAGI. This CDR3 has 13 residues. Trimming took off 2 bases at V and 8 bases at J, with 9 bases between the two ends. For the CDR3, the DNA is TGTGCCAGCAGTTACCGAAGAAGCGAAAAACTGTTTTTT. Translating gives CASSYRRSEKLFF.

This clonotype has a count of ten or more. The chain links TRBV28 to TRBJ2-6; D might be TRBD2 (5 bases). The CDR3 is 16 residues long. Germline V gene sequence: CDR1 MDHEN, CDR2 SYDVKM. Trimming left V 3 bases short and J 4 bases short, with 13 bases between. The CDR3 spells CASSFVGGQGANVLTF. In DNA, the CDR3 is TGTGCCAGCAGTTTCGTTGGCGGGCAGGGGGCCAACGTCCTGACTTTC.

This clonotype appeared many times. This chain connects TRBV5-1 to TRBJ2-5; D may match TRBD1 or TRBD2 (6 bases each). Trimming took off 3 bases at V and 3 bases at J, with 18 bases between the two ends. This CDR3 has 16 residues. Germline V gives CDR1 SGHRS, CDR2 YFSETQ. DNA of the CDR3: TGCGCCAGCAGCTGGGGGGACACGGCAGGGGAAGAGACCCAGTACTTC. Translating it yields CASSWGDTAGEETQYF.

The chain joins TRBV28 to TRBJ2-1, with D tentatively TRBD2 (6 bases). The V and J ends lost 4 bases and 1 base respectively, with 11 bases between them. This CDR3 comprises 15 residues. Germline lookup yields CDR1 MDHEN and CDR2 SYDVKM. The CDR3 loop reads CASSSGTLSYNEQFF. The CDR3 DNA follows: TGTGCCAGCAGTTCCGGGACTCTTTCCTACAATGAGCAGTTCTTC.

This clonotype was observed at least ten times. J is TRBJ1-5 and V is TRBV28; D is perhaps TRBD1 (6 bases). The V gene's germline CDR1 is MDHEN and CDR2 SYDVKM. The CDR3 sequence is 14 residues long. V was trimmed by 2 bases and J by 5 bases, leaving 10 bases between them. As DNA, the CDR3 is TGTGCCAGCAGTTTAATGGGGGGGCATCAGCCCCAGCATTTT. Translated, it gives CASSLMGGHQPQHF.

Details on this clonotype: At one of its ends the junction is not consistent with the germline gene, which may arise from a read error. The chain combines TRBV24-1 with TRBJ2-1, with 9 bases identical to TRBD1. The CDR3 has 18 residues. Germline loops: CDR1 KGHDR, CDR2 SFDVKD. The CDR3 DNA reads TGTGCCACCAGTGACCCGGACAGGGGAAGGGGTTTGCGGGATGAGCGGTTCTTC. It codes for CATSDPDRGRGLRDERFF.

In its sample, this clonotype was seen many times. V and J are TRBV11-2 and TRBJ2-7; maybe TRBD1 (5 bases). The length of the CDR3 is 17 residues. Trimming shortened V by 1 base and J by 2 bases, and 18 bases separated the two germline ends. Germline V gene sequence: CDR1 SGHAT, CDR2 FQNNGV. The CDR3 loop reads CASSLALGHRSPYEQYF. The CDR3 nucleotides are TGTGCCAGCAGCTTAGCGCTGGGGCACAGGTCCCCCTACGAGCAGTACTTC.

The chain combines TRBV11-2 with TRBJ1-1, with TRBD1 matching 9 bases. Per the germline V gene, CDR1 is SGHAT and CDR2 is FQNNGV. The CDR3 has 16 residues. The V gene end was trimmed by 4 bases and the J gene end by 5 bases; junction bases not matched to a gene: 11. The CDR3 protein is CASSSGRDRAETEAFF. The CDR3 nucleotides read TGTGCCAGCAGCTCTGGCAGGGACAGGGCTGAAACTGAAGCTTTCTTT.

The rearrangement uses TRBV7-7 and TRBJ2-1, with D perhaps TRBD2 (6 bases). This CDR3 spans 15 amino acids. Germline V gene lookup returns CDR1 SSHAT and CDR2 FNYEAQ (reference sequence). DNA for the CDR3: TGTGCTAGCGGCCTAGCACTAGGGCCCTACAATGAGCAGTTCTTC. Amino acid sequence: CASGLALGPYNEQFF.

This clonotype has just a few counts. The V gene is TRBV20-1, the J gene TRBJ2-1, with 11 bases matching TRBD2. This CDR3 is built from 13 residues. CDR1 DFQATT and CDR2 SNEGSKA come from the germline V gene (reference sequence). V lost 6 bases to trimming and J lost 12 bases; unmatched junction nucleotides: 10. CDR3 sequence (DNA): TGCAGTGCCGAGGGGGTAGCGGGAGGGGCGCAGTTCTTC. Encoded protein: CSAEGVAGGAQFF.

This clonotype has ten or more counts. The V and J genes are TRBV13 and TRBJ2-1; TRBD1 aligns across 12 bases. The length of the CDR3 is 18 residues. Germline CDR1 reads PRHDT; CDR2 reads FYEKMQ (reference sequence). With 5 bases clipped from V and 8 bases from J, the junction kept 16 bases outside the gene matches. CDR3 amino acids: CASSPSVVGQGARDEQFF. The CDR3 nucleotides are TGTGCCAGCAGCCCAAGTGTGGTGGGACAGGGGGCTCGCGATGAGCAGTTCTTC.

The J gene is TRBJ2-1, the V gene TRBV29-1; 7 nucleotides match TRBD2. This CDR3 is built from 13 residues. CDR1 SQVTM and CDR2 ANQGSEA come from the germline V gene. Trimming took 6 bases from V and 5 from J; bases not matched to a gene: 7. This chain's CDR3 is CSVGSGTDNEQFF. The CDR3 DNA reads TGCAGCGTCGGCAGCGGGACCGACAATGAGCAGTTCTTC.

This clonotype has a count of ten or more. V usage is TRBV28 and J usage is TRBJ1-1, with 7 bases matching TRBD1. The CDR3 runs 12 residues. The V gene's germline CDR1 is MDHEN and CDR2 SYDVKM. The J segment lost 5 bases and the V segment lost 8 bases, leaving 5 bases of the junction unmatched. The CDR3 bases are TGTGCCAGCGGGACAGTTGGGACTGAAGCTTTCTTT. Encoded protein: CASGTVGTEAFF.

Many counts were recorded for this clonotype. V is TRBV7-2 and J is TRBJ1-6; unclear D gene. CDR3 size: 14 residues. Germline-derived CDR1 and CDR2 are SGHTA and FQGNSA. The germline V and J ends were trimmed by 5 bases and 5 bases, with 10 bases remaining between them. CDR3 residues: CASSLRRDNSPLHF. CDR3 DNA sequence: TGTGCCAGCAGCCTACGCCGGGATAATTCACCCCTCCACTTT.

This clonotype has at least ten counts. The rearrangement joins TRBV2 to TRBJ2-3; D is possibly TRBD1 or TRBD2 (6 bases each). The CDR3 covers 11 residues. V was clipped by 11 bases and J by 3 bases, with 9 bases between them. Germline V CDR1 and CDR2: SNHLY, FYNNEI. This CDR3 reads CAGGLTDTQYF. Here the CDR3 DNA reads TGTGCCGGGGGGCTGACAGATACGCAGTATTTT.